The sequence of this TCR beta chain was determined in a study of T cells in Graves' hyperthyroidism and ophthalmopathy. The CDR3 length is 13 residues. Germline CDR1 is MNHNS and CDR2 is SASEGT. V lost 2 bases and J 5 bases, leaving 9 bases between the germline ends. Amplification targeted TCR beta CDR3 regions from RNA transcripts. During a first-round RT-PCR of the TCR CDR3, the HTBI primer set was used. MiXCR, applied by TCRdb to the multiplex PCR reads, yields one record per CDR3 protein. The sample records around 450,000 distinct CDR3 sequences, around 16% being singletons. At least ten counts were recorded for this clonotype.

This clonotype originated in a woman between 18 and 30 years old with Graves' hyperthyroidism. The chain has TRBV6-1 and TRBJ1-1; D is unclear. The sequenced sample was blood. The CDR3 DNA sequence: TGTGCCAGCAGTGAACTTGGGGAGACTGAAGCTTTCTTT. Translated, it gives CASSELGETEAFF.